The clone carrying this T cell receptor (beta chain) appeared a few times. No antigen is known for it. TCRdb's copy holds only in-frame clones and misses some; the assay was immunoSEQ multiplex PCR. The data contain about 8,000 clones, about three quarters of them singletons. The ends lost 1 base at V and 0 bases at J; junction bases unmatched: 5. Germline V lookup: CDR1 SGHDN, CDR2 FVKESK. The CDR3 runs 16 residues. This entry belongs to a study of graft-versus-host responses after intestinal transplantation. Whole-study context: Multivisceral, liver-intestinal, or isolated intestinal grafts went to recipients.

Lamina propria and intraepithelial lymphocytes were released by processing graft tissue. General study findings and limits: In patients with graft-donor T cell macrochimerism, allograft graft-versus-host to host-versus-graft clonal ratios were high. Researchers found peak circulating GvH clone levels linked to early post-transplant HvG declines.

The sequence was collected from a human patient who received an intestinal transplant, so some T cells may come from the graft donor. V gene TRBV14 combines with J gene TRBJ1-1, with 7 bases identical to TRBD1. Material: ileum tissue, obtained 226 days after intestinal transplant. The CDR3 DNA sequence: TGTGCCAGCAGCCAAGGTGGCAGGGGGATGAACACTGAAGCTTTCTTT. Amino acids: CASSQGGRGMNTEAFF.